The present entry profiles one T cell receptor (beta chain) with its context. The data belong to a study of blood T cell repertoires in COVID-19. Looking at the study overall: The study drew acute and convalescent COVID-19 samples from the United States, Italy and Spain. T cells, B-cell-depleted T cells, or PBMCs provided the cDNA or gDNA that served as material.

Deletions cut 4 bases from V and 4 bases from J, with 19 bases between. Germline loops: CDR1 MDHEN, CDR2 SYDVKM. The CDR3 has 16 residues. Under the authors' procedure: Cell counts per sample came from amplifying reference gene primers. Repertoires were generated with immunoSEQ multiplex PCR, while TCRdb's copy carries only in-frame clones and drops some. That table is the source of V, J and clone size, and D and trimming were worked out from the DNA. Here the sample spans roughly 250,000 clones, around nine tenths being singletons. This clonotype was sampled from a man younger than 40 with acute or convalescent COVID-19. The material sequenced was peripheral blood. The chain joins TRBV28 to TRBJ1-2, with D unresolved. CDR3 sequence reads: CASSSRVGPRGYGYTF. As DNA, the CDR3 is TGTGCCAGCAGTTCCCGGGTCGGGCCCCGGGGCTATGGCTACACCTTC.